The 17 T cell receptor beta chains given below trace back to one sample, sequenced in a study of regulatory T cells in long-lasting Graves disease. With iRepertoire HTBI primers and Arm-PCR of CDR3 regions, TCR beta libraries were built. TCRdb fed the multiplex PCR reads into MiXCR, producing one record per CDR3 protein. The sample has hundreds of thousands of distinct CDR3 sequences, around 15% seen once; the top ten hold around a sixth. The sample's time point: newly diagnosed GD, antithyroid drugs for less than 3 months. PBMC RNA was the source of the TCR library. These data were likewise used in another study, on T cells in Graves' hyperthyroidism and ophthalmopathy.

This specimen consisted of peripheral blood mononuclear cells (PBMCs), obtained at new diagnosis, from a patient treated with antithyroid drugs. The receptors come from a woman in her 30s with Graves disease.

In its sample, this clonotype was seen many times. The V call is TRBV6-1, the J call TRBJ1-2; tentatively, D is TRBD1 (5 bases). This CDR3 is 11 amino acids long. Germline V gene data show CDR1 as MNHNS and CDR2 as SASEGT. The V and J ends lost 7 bases and 7 bases respectively, with 10 bases between them. CDR3 DNA: TGTGCCAGCATTCAGGGTTCTGGCTACACCTTC. This gives the protein CASIQGSGYTF.

This clonotype was seen ten or more times. The junction and the germline gene differ at one end; a read error may be behind it. J is TRBJ1-1 and V is TRBV5-1; D is unresolved. The CDR3 runs 13 residues. CDR1 SGHRS and CDR2 YFSETQ come from the germline V gene. The DNA of the CDR3 is TGTGCCAGCAGCCTCCGGGCCGACACTGAAGCTTTCTTT. Amino acid sequence: CASSLRADTEAFF. The full variable domain, in which reference TRBV5-1 and TRBJ1-1 provide the parts outside the CDR3, is KAGVTQTPRYLIKTRGQQVTLSCSPISGHRSVSWYQQTPGQGLQFLFEYFSETQRNKGNFPGRFSGRQFSNSRSEMNVSTLELGDSALYLCASSLRADTEAFFGQGTRLTVV.

This clonotype was seen ten or more times. The chain employs TRBV28 and TRBJ2-7, with D uncertain. V gave up 3 bases and J gave up 0 bases, with 15 bases separating them. The CDR3 has 16 residues. Germline V lookup: CDR1 MDHEN, CDR2 SYDVKM. DNA of the CDR3: TGTGCCAGCAGTTTTTTGTTTGCGAGTGGCTCCTACGAGCAGTACTTC. Its protein product is CASSFLFASGSYEQYF.

This clonotype was recorded a few times. The V gene is TRBV19, the J gene TRBJ2-3; D unresolved. The V gene's germline CDR1 is LNHDA and CDR2 SQIVND (reference sequence). V was clipped by 7 bases and J by 0 bases, with 14 bases between them. This CDR3 spans 15 amino acids. The CDR3 reads CASTLDLLSTDTQYF. The CDR3 bases are TGTGCCAGTACCCTCGACCTTTTGAGCACAGATACGCAGTATTTT.

On this clonotype itself: With a much larger clone just one base away, this may be a read error. The chain uses TRBV2 and TRBJ2-4; 7 bases fit TRBD1. The CDR3 extends over 15 amino acids. Per the germline V gene, CDR1 is SNHLY and CDR2 is FYNNEI. The V gene end was trimmed by 9 bases and the J gene end by 5 bases; junction bases not matched to a gene: 13. CDR3 amino acids: CASKSEQGNENIQYF. The CDR3 region has the DNA TGTGCCAGTAAAAGTGAACAGGGGAACGAAAACATTCAGTACTTC.

The J gene is TRBJ2-1, the V gene TRBV7-3; a possible D gene is TRBD1 (6 bases). Between the trimmed V and J ends, which lost 1 base and 2 bases, there was a span of 12 bases. Germline V gene lookup returns CDR1 SGHTA and CDR2 FQGTGA. This CDR3 comprises 16 residues. CDR3 coding DNA: TGTGCCAGCAGCTTAAAACAGGGTTTAGCCTACAATGAGCAGTTCTTC. Protein: CASSLKQGLAYNEQFF.

This clonotype was seen only once. The chain carries TRBV5-1 and TRBJ1-3; tentatively, D is TRBD1 (5 bases). Germline lookup yields CDR1 SGHRS and CDR2 YFSETQ. The CDR3 sequence is 18 residues long. Trimming removed 6 bases at V and 2 bases at J, with 24 bases between. CDR3 DNA: TGCGCCAGCACCCCCGGGGGGGTCGGCGGTGATGCTGGAAACACCATATATTTT. This translates into CASTPGGVGGDAGNTIYF.

This clonotype appeared a few times. This chain joins TRBV18 and TRBJ2-3; D uncertain. V was cut by 6 bases and J by 6 bases, with 13 bases left in between. CDR3 length equals 13 residues. Germline V gives CDR1 KGHSH, CDR2 LQKENI. CDR3 amino acids: CASSRSQADTQYF. The CDR3 DNA follows: TGTGCCAGCTCCCGAAGCCAGGCGGATACGCAGTATTTT.

This clonotype showed up many times. V and J are TRBV10-3 and TRBJ2-7; D uncertain. The V and J ends lost 4 bases and 2 bases respectively, with 6 bases between them. Germline CDR1 and CDR2: ENHRY and SYGVKD. The CDR3 sequence is 12 residues long. The CDR3 DNA reads TGTGCCATCAGTGCCGCAGCCTACGAGCAGTACTTC. Its protein is CAISAAAYEQYF.

This clonotype showed up many times. The chain recombines TRBV24-1 with TRBJ2-5, with D unclear. Germline V CDR1 and CDR2: KGHDR, SFDVKD. With 0 bases removed from V and 5 bases from J, the gap between germline ends came to 12 bases. This CDR3 comprises 15 residues. The CDR3 DNA reads TGTGCCACCAGTGATTTGTCTGTCGGGCTCGAGACCCAGTACTTC. Translated: CATSDLSVGLETQYF.

Only a few counts were recorded for this clonotype. The genes are TRBV28 and TRBJ2-7; 9 bases fit TRBD1. CDR1 and CDR2 (germline): MDHEN, SYDVKM. The CDR3 covers 14 residues. After removal of 8 bases from V and 4 bases from J, the junction contained 9 bases not matched to a gene. The CDR3 spells CASAFPGTGYEQYF. The CDR3 DNA sequence: TGTGCCAGCGCTTTTCCCGGGACAGGGTACGAGCAGTACTTC.

This clonotype was seen a single time. The chain recombines TRBV2 with TRBJ1-1; no definite D call. Trimming shortened V by 0 bases and J by 2 bases, and 13 bases separated the two germline ends. The CDR3 runs to 16 residues. Germline CDR1 and CDR2: SNHLY and FYNNEI. This CDR3 is CASSEAHRPPNTEAFF. The DNA for the CDR3 is TGTGCCAGCAGTGAAGCGCATAGACCGCCCAACACTGAAGCTTTCTTT.

This clonotype was detected ten times or more. The V gene is TRBV28, the J gene TRBJ1-4; the D gene is possibly TRBD1 (5 bases). CDR1 is MDHEN and CDR2 is SYDVKM in the germline V gene. The CDR3 loop spans 15 amino acids. V was clipped by 5 bases and J by 8 bases, with 18 bases between them. Here the CDR3 reads CASSGDGTLSEKLFF. CDR3 DNA: TGTGCCAGCAGTGGGGACGGGACTCTGAGCGAAAAACTGTTTTTT. Full variable domain (outside the CDR3, taken from reference TRBV28 and TRBJ1-4): DVKVTQSSRYLVKRTGEKVFLECVQDMDHENMFWYRQDPGLGLRLIYFSYDVKMKEKGDIPEGYSVSREKKERFSLILESASTNQTSMYLCASSGDGTLSEKLFFGSGTQLSVL.

In this sample, this clonotype turned up a few times. The chain joins TRBV7-2 to TRBJ2-7; 9 bases match TRBD2. J gave up 2 bases and V 4 bases, and 6 bases lay outside the gene matches. Looked up from germline, CDR1 is SGHTA and CDR2 is FQGNSA. CDR3 length: 15 residues. The CDR3 reads CASSSGSGGTYEQYF. The DNA of the CDR3 is TGTGCCAGCAGCTCGGGTAGCGGGGGCACCTACGAGCAGTACTTC.

This clonotype showed up many times. The CDR3 region has the DNA TGTGCCAGCAGCGGGGACAGGGTGAATTCACCCCTCCACTTT. Amino acid sequence: CASSGDRVNSPLHF. This chain joins TRBV2 and TRBJ1-6, with 9 bases fitting TRBD1. V dropped 6 bases and J dropped 7; count of bases not matched to a gene: 4. There are 14 residues in the CDR3. Looked up from germline, CDR1 is SNHLY and CDR2 is FYNNEI.

This chain uses TRBV3-1 with TRBJ2-1; D is unclear. Germline-derived CDR1 and CDR2 are LGHDT and YNNKEL (reference sequence). CDR3 length: 11 amino acids. V was cut by 3 bases and J by 10 bases, with 7 bases left in between. The CDR3 is CASSQNGEQFF. In DNA, the CDR3 is TGTGCCAGCAGCCAGAACGGCGAGCAGTTCTTC.

Turning to this clonotype: A much larger clone differs from this one at a single base, so this may be a read error. The chain is built from TRBV6-2 or TRBV6-3 and TRBJ2-5; 7 bases are shared with TRBD1. The CDR3 covers 13 residues. Germline CDR1 reads MNHEY; CDR2 reads SVGEGT. CDR3 protein: CASSYRGQDPSSF. CDR3 nucleotide sequence: TGTGCCAGCAGTTACCGAGGACAGGACCCCTCTTCTTTC.